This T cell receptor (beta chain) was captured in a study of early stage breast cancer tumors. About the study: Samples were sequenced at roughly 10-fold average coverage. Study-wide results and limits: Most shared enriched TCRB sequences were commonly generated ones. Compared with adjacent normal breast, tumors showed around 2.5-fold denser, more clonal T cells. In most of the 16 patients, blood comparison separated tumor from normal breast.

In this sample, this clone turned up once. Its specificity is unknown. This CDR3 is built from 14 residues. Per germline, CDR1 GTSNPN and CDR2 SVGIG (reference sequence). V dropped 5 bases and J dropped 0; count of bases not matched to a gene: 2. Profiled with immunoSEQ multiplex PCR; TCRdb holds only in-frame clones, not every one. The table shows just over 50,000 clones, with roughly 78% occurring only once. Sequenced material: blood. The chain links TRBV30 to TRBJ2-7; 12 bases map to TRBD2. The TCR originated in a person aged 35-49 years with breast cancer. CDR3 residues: CAWQTSGGSYEQYF. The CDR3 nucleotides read TGTGCCTGGCAGACTAGCGGGGGCTCCTACGAGCAGTACTTC.